The following is a T cell receptor (beta chain) sequence with its context. Its antigen remains unidentified. Time point specified: peripheral blood 6 weeks after treatment start. The CDR3 covers 14 residues. The germline V gene has CDR1 MNHNY and CDR2 SVGAGI (reference sequence). The junction had 3 bases not matched to a gene; V was cut back by 2 bases and J by 4 bases. Every PCR received spiked-in synthetic TCR analog templates. Some clones are missing from TCRdb's copy, which holds only in-frame ones; the method was immunoSEQ multiplex PCR. The repertoire holds tens of thousands of clones, with roughly 81% as singletons. This sample was included in a study of PD-L1 blockade in urothelial cancer. Study as a whole: Previous chemotherapy exposure amounted to 0 to 3 regimens for patients. Samples of blood were analyzed 3 weeks (second dose) and 6 weeks after treatment start.

Regarding the study as a whole: Stronger expansion of tumor-associated clones in blood at 3 weeks distinguished durable-benefit patients.

The source was PBMCs, collected around atezolizumab (anti-PD-L1) treatment. J is TRBJ2-3 and V is TRBV6-6; 7 bases match TRBD1. This clonotype was obtained from a man in his 70s with urothelial cancer. The CDR3, as DNA: TGTGCCAGCAGTTACGACAGGGTAGCAGATACGCAGTATTTT. Amino acid sequence: CASSYDRVADTQYF.